The TCR beta chain described here comes from a study of shared clonotypes between healthy human individuals. Overall study results and limits: Non-shared clonotypes had lower generation probabilities than those shared by all four donors.

A remark on this clone: What it recognizes is unknown.

The material for each subset, its genomic DNA, was split evenly across several immunoSEQ plates. Study processing details: Junction-only sequences produced by ImmunoSEQ had no quality scores, so filtering differed. Data came from immunoSEQ multiplex PCR; TCRdb stores just in-frame clones and leaves some out. Clonal size and the V and J genes are those of that table, whereas D and trimming came from the DNA. The data hold under 1 million clones, with 90% to 98% observed a single time. The CDR3 consists of 15 residues. V was pared by 0 bases and J by 0 bases, with 9 bases between. The germline V gene has CDR1 SQVTM and CDR2 ANQGSEA. CD45RO-negative, CCR7-selected cells formed the naive CD8 fraction, which excluded terminally differentiated effector memory CD45RA+ cells. Every donor was a Caucasian adult from Nashville, Tennessee.

This clonotype was sampled from a man younger than 40 in good health. The J gene is TRBJ2-1, the V gene TRBV29-1; D uncertain. The specimen was naive CD8+ T cells sorted from blood. CDR3 residues: CSVEDSTNSYNEQFF. In DNA form, the CDR3 reads TGCAGCGTTGAAGATTCAACTAACTCCTACAATGAGCAGTTCTTC.